The present entry profiles one TCR beta chain with its context. Its antigen is undetermined. The CDR3 carries no conserved terminal phenylalanine or tryptophan, so it likely arises from a read error. The DNA is omitted, as the CDR3 cannot be located on it reliably, and the CDR3 follows TCRdb's listing. A modified ARM-PCR protocol with three rounds of nested PCR amplified TCRbeta. Via MiXCR, TCRdb re-called the multiplex PCR reads, giving one row per CDR3 protein. Of 80,000 to 100,000 distinct CDR3 sequences detected, 75% to 85% appear once; the ten largest clones hold less than 40%. Germline-derived CDR1 and CDR2 are MNHEY and SVGAGI. The CDR3 region is 15 residues in length, termini included. The template was RNA from unsorted bulk tissue. Distant lung tissue was collected more than 3 cm away from the tumor edge. Donors were chemotherapy-naive, newly diagnosed lung cancer surgical patients in China, August–late 2014.

This entry comes from a study of tumor and adjacent non-tumor tissue in lung cancer. Background on the study: Patients comprised about a dozen adenocarcinoma, a couple of squamous cell carcinoma and 1 small cell lung cancer. Findings and caveats of the study: Tumor repertoires had a smaller top 100 clone share than normal lung.

Source material: distant non-tumor lung tissue. The chain carries TRBV6-5 and TRBJ2-6; the listed D gene, TRBD1, was not tested against the DNA. The clonotype comes from a man aged 55 to 69 with small cell lung cancer. CDR3 amino acids: CASRPTGAGANVLIL.